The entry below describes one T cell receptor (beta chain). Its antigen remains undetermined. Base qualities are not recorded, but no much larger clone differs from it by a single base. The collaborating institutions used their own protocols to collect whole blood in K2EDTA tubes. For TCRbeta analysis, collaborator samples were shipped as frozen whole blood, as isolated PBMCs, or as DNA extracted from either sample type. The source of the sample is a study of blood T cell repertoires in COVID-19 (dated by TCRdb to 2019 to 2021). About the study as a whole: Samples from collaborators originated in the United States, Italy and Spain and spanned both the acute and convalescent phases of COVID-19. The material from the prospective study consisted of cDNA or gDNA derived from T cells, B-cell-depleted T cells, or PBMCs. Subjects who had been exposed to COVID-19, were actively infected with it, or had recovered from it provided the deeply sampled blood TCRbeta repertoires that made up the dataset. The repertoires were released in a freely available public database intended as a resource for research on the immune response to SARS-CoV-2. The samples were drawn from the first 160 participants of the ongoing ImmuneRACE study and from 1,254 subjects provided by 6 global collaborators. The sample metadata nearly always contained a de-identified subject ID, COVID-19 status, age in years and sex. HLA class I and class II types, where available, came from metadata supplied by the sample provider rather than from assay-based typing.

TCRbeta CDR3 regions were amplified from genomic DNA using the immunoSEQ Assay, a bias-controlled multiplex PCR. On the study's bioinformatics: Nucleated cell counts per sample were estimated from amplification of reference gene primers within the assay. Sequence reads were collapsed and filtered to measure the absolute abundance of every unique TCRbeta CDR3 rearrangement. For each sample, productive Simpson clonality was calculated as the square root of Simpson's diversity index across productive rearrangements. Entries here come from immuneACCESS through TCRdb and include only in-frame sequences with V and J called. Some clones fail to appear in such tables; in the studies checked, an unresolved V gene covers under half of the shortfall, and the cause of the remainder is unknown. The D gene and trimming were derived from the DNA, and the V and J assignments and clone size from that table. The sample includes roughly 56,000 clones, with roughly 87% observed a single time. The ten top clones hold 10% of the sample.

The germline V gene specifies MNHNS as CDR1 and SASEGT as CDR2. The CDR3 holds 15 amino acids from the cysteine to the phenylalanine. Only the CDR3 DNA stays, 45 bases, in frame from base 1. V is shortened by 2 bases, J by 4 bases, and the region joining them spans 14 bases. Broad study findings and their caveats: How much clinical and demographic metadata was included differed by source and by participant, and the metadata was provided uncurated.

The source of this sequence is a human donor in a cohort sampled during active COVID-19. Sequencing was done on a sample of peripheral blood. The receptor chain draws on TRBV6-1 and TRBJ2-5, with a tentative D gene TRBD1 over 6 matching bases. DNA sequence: TGTGCCAGCAGTGAATTGGAGACAGGACGAGAGACCCAGTACTTC. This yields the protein CASSELETGRETQYF.